A selection of T cell receptor beta chains follows, all from one sample in a study of blood T cell repertoires in COVID-19. Assay: immunoSEQ multiplex PCR; the TCRdb copy retains only in-frame clones and omits some. The sample carries about 280,000 clones, around nine tenths recorded once. The sequenced sample consisted of peripheral blood. The receptors were gathered from a woman younger than 45 with COVID-19, enrolled during active disease. The CDR3 runs from the conserved cysteine through the conserved F or W. D genes are given only for firm matches. The size field is filled for only some rows; it gives once, few, many or a size class.

j_call d_call clone_size v_call cdr3_aa cdr3_nt
TRBJ1-1 TRBD1 - TRBV11-2 CASSFPTGGATEAFF TGTGCCAGCAGCTTCCCCACAGGGGGCGCAACTGAAGCTTTCTTT
TRBJ1-2 TRBD1 - TRBV15 CATSRDRETGADGYTF TGTGCCACCAGCAGAGATCGAGAGACAGGGGCAGACGGCTACACCTTC
TRBJ2-3 - - TRBV28 CASKRQAPTDTQYF TGTGCCAGCAAAAGACAGGCCCCAACAGATACGCAGTATTTT
TRBJ1-2 - - TRBV27 CASSLSPGAYGYTF TGTGCCAGCAGTTTATCCCCAGGGGCCTATGGCTACACCTTC
TRBJ2-7 TRBD1 - TRBV19 CASSRDSRGEEQYF TGTGCCAGTAGCCGGGACAGTAGGGGCGAGGAGCAGTACTTC
TRBJ2-6 TRBD1 - TRBV28 CASSSFRDSRSSGANVLTF TGTGCCAGCAGTTCCTTCCGGGACAGCCGGAGTTCTGGGGCCAACGTCCTGACTTTC
TRBJ2-1 - - TRBV9 CASSVGSSGTYNEQFF TGTGCCAGCAGCGTAGGTTCGTCAGGGACCTACAATGAGCAGTTCTTC
TRBJ1-1 - - TRBV15 CATSRGSTYPNTEAFF TGTGCCACCAGCAGAGGGTCGACATACCCGAACACTGAAGCTTTCTTT
TRBJ2-7 TRBD2 - TRBV27 CASSYRRGGVEQYF TGTGCCAGCAGTTACCGCCGTGGGGGGGTCGAGCAGTACTTC
TRBJ1-2 - - TRBV30 CAWSVRGTGGYTF TGTGCCTGGAGTGTACGGGGAACGGGGGGCTACACCTTC
TRBJ2-1 TRBD1 - TRBV6-5 CASTTGGYYNEQFF TGTGCCAGCACCACAGGGGGGTACTACAATGAGCAGTTCTTC
TRBJ1-2 - - TRBV6-5 CASSYSNRNYGYTF TGTGCCAGCAGTTACTCGAACCGGAACTATGGCTACACCTTC
TRBJ2-2 - - TRBV7-9 CASSLAGGNTGELFF TGTGCCAGCAGCTTAGCGGGAGGTAACACCGGGGAGCTGTTTTTT
TRBJ2-7 - - TRBV2 CASSVGLHYEQYF TGTGCCAGCAGTGTAGGACTACACTACGAGCAGTACTTC
TRBJ2-3 TRBD1 - TRBV29-1 CSVLPRQGNTQYF TGCAGCGTTCTACCCCGACAGGGAAATACGCAGTATTTT
TRBJ2-5 TRBD2 - TRBV6-5 CASSYSGGETQYF TGTGCCAGCAGTTACTCGGGAGGGGAGACCCAGTACTTC
TRBJ2-7 TRBD1 once TRBV19 CASSPRQGKSYEQYF TGTGCCAGTAGTCCGAGACAGGGGAAGAGCTACGAGCAGTACTTC
TRBJ2-7 - once TRBV28 CAGSARKSEQYF TGTGCCGGTTCGGCGAGGAAGAGCGAGCAGTACTTC
TRBJ1-1 TRBD1 - TRBV6-5 CASSRAGGAGTEAFF TGTGCCAGCAGTAGAGCAGGGGGCGCGGGCACTGAAGCTTTCTTT
TRBJ1-3 - - TRBV11-2 CASSFGVRSGNTIYF TGTGCCAGCAGTTTCGGGGTACGCTCTGGAAACACCATATATTTT
TRBJ1-5 TRBD1 - TRBV19 CASSTGTVNQPQHF TGTGCCAGTAGTACCGGGACAGTCAATCAGCCCCAGCATTTT
TRBJ2-1 - - TRBV19 CASSILQGMDNEQFF TGTGCCAGTAGTATTCTACAGGGAATGGACAATGAGCAGTTCTTC
TRBJ2-5 - - TRBV4-1 CASSPRGLSRLVETQYF TGCGCCAGCAGCCCCCGGGGTTTATCGCGGTTGGTGGAGACCCAGTACTTC
TRBJ1-6 TRBD1 - TRBV28 CASSLNRGYSPLHF TGTGCCAGCAGTTTAAACAGGGGATACTCACCCCTCCACTTT
TRBJ2-7 TRBD1 - TRBV9 CASSTRQGMGEQYF TGTGCCAGCAGCACTCGACAGGGAATGGGCGAGCAGTACTTC
TRBJ2-7 TRBD2 once TRBV3-1/TRBV3-2 CASSPSGRGYEQYF TGTGCCAGCAGCCCGAGCGGGAGGGGGTACGAGCAGTACTTC
TRBJ1-4 - - TRBV2 CASSPSRRGNEKLFF TGTGCCAGCAGCCCCAGTCGAAGGGGGAATGAAAAACTGTTTTTT